One T cell receptor (beta chain) is described in this entry. This entry comes from a study of cytomegalovirus exposure and HLA in healthy donors. Data came from immunoSEQ multiplex PCR; TCRdb stores just in-frame clones and leaves some out. The data contain 90,000 to 150,000 clones, roughly 84% of them seen just once; the ten biggest clones take up 2.1%. Germline V gene sequence: CDR1 SGHNT, CDR2 YENEEA. The length of the CDR3 is 18 residues. Unmatched junction bases numbered 3, after V lost 1 base and J lost 0 bases. The clonotype comes from a woman in her twenties or thirties in good health and CMV-seronegative. The rearrangement joins TRBV11-3 to TRBJ2-1; TRBD2 matches at 13 bases. The sample consisted of PBMCs. In DNA form, the CDR3 reads TGTGCCAGCAGCTTAGCGGGACTAGCGGGAATCTCCTACAATGAGCAGTTCTTC. This translates into CASSLAGLAGISYNEQFF.